The 29 T cell receptor beta chains given below trace back to one sample, sequenced in a study of T-cell memory formation after mild COVID-19. TCRdb re-called the 5' RACE reads with MiXCR, one entry per CDR3 protein. The sample has roughly 620,000 distinct CDR3 sequences, 18% seen once. The sequenced sample consisted of PBMCs or a T cell subset sorted from them (not recorded which). The receptors were gathered from an adult woman who had mild COVID-19 (a few samples of this study predate the infection). Cell type and time point are not known.

The table lists this clonotype with a few counts. The DNA for the CDR3 is TGCGCCAGCAGCCAAGAAGCCGTGTGGGAGGGCCGCGACAATGAGCAGTTCTTC. This sequence encodes CASSQEAVWEGRDNEQFF. The gene calls are TRBV4-3 and TRBJ2-1, with 7 bases lining up with TRBD2. Per germline, CDR1 LGHNA and CDR2 YSLEER. The junction had 13 bases not matched to a gene; V was cut back by 0 bases and J by 5 bases. This CDR3 is 18 amino acids long.

The chain links TRBV3-1 to TRBJ2-1; D gene ambiguous. Trimming left V 4 bases short and J 7 bases short, with 11 bases between. CDR3 length equals 13 residues. CDR1 and CDR2 from the germline V gene are LGHDT and YNNKEL (reference sequence). This chain's CDR3 is CASSLPFGNEQFF. In DNA form, the CDR3 reads TGTGCCAGCAGCCTCCCGTTTGGGAATGAGCAGTTCTTC.

DNA of the CDR3: TGTGCCAGTAGTTTTCCCCGTGGGGCCGGCAGGGCTGGGGCCAACGTCCTGACTTTC. Its protein product is CASSFPRGAGRAGANVLTF. V gene TRBV19 combines with J gene TRBJ2-6, with D maybe TRBD1 (5 bases). Germline CDR1 is LNHDA and CDR2 is SQIVND (reference sequence). Trimming pared 5 bases from V and 2 bases from J, leaving 22 bases between. The CDR3 totals 19 residues. The whole variable domain, remainder taken from reference TRBV19 and TRBJ2-6, is DGGITQSPKYLFRKEGQNVTLSCEQNLNHDAMYWYRQDPGQGLRLIYYSQIVNDFQKGDIAEGYSVSREKKESFPLTVTSAQKNPTAFYLCASSFPRGAGRAGANVLTFGAGSRLTVL.

This clonotype has a handful of counts. The V gene is TRBV10-3, the J gene TRBJ2-5; possibly TRBD2 for D (6 bases). Germline values: CDR1 ENHRY, CDR2 SYGVKD. CDR3 length: 15 residues. Trimming left V 0 bases short and J 3 bases short, with 11 bases between. The CDR3 loop reads CAISESYSGEETQYF. CDR3 DNA sequence: TGTGCCATCAGTGAGTCCTATAGCGGAGAAGAGACCCAGTACTTC.

The chain has TRBV12-3 or TRBV12-4 and TRBJ2-1; perhaps D is TRBD1 or TRBD2 (5 bases each). Trimming removed 5 bases at V and 6 bases at J, with 17 bases between. This CDR3 spans 15 amino acids. The CDR3 DNA is TGTGCCAGCAGTGCTCCGGGACCCCGCGTCAATGAGCAGTTCTTC. It specifies CASSAPGPRVNEQFF.

The chain recombines TRBV20-1 with TRBJ2-1; the D is unclear. Germline V gene sequence: CDR1 DFQATT, CDR2 SNEGSKA (reference sequence). Trimming removed 2 bases at V and 5 bases at J, with 13 bases between. CDR3 length: 14 amino acids. The CDR3 protein is CSARRYPANNEQFF. In DNA, the CDR3 is TGCAGTGCTAGAAGGTACCCCGCGAACAATGAGCAGTTCTTC.

The rearrangement uses TRBV6-6 and TRBJ1-2, with a possible D match to TRBD1 (5 bases). In germline, CDR1 is MNHNY, CDR2 SVGAGI (reference sequence). Trimming stripped 0 bases from V and 2 bases from J, with 7 bases between. CDR3 length: 14 amino acids. CDR3 protein: CASSYSPGNYGYTF. The CDR3 DNA reads TGTGCCAGCAGTTACTCTCCAGGGAACTATGGCTACACCTTC.

This clonotype was seen ten or more times. V and J are TRBV30 and TRBJ2-3; 7 bases fit TRBD2. Trimming at V came to 5 bases and at J to 2 bases, leaving 7 bases not matched to a gene. The CDR3 has 14 amino acids. In germline, CDR1 is GTSNPN, CDR2 SVGIG (reference sequence). CDR3 nucleotide sequence: TGTGCCTGGCGGAGGGGAGGGGCCACAGATACGCAGTATTTT. Protein product: CAWRRGGATDTQYF.

The chain links TRBV12-3 or TRBV12-4 to TRBJ1-1; unclear D gene. V lost 6 bases to trimming and J lost 6 bases, with 5 bases between them. This CDR3 has 10 amino acids. The CDR3 here is CASRGAEAFF. Here the CDR3 DNA reads TGTGCCAGCAGGGGTGCTGAAGCTTTCTTT.

The chain is built from TRBV7-8 and TRBJ1-3; D remains ambiguous. CDR3 length equals 14 residues. Germline V gene sequence: CDR1 SGHVS, CDR2 FQNEAQ. With 2 bases removed from V and 2 bases from J, the gap between germline ends came to 7 bases. CDR3: CASSLKTAGNTIYF. DNA of the CDR3: TGTGCCAGCAGCTTAAAAACAGCTGGAAACACCATATATTTT.

This clonotype came up a few times. This chain uses TRBV10-3 with TRBJ2-1; the D is unclear. Germline V gives CDR1 ENHRY, CDR2 SYGVKD. With 5 bases removed from V and 8 bases from J, the gap between germline ends came to 16 bases. The CDR3 loop spans 14 amino acids. The CDR3: CAISKTDVLDEQFF. CDR3 nucleotide sequence: TGTGCCATCAGTAAAACAGACGTGTTAGATGAGCAGTTCTTC.

This clonotype has only a few counts. This chain uses TRBV3-1 with TRBJ2-3, with 7 positions matching TRBD2. The ends lost 4 bases at V and 1 base at J; junction bases unmatched: 8. CDR3 length: 16 amino acids. From germline, CDR1 is LGHDT and CDR2 YNNKEL (reference sequence). CDR3 DNA sequence: TGTGCCAGCAGCCGCGCTGGGGGGGACGGCACAGATACGCAGTATTTT. Amino acids: CASSRAGGDGTDTQYF.

A few counts support this clonotype. The V call is TRBV2, the J call TRBJ1-1; a possible D gene is TRBD1 (5 bases). The V end was cut by 2 bases, the J end by 4 bases, with 11 bases between. The length of the CDR3 is 14 residues. Germline CDR1 and CDR2: SNHLY and FYNNEI. For the CDR3, the DNA is TGTGCCAGCAGTGAAATTGGGGGAGGCACTGAAGCTTTCTTT. Translation gives CASSEIGGGTEAFF.

The chain recombines TRBV11-2 with TRBJ2-1; no clear D gene. Germline lookup yields CDR1 SGHAT and CDR2 FQNNGV. Deletions cut 5 bases from V and 4 bases from J, with 9 bases between. The CDR3 loop spans 13 amino acids. The DNA of the CDR3 is TGTGCCAGCAGCGGCCTTAGGTACAATGAGCAGTTCTTC. It yields the protein CASSGLRYNEQFF.

The chain carries TRBV5-1 and TRBJ1-5, with D possibly TRBD1 on 5 matching bases. In germline, CDR1 is SGHRS, CDR2 YFSETQ. Trimming took off 0 bases at V and 5 bases at J, with 9 bases between the two ends. This CDR3 has 14 amino acids. The CDR3 nucleotides are TGCGCCAGCAGCTTGGGGGGGTTTGATCAGCCCCAGCATTTT. Translating gives CASSLGGFDQPQHF.

This clonotype was recorded a few times. The rearrangement links TRBV12-3 or TRBV12-4 to TRBJ1-1; the match to TRBD1 covers 9 bases. Trimming at V came to 8 bases and at J to 7 bases, leaving 5 bases not matched to a gene. The CDR3 spans 12 residues. In DNA, the CDR3 is TGTGCCAGCCATACAGGGGGCTTTGAAGCTTTCTTT. It encodes CASHTGGFEAFF.

This clonotype was recorded a few times. The chain uses TRBV5-1 and TRBJ2-5, with 7 bases identical to TRBD2. V shed 4 bases and J 5 bases; nucleotides not matched to a gene: 14. The germline V gene has CDR1 SGHRS and CDR2 YFSETQ. CDR3 size: 16 residues. DNA of the CDR3: TGCGCCAGCAGCCCTGGAGCTGTAAGGGAGGGGGAGACCCAGTACTTC. Translating gives CASSPGAVREGETQYF.

This clonotype was seen a few times. As DNA, the CDR3 is TGTGCCAGCTCACCGACAGGGAGGGAGACCCAGTACTTC. Translating gives CASSPTGRETQYF. The chain carries TRBV18 and TRBJ2-5; D perhaps matches TRBD1 (7 bases). The germline V gene encodes CDR1 KGHSH and CDR2 LQKENI. V was cut by 3 bases and J by 5 bases, with 10 bases left in between. The CDR3 runs 13 residues.

This clonotype was seen a few times. The chain couples TRBV6-5 to TRBJ2-6; 8 bases are a match to TRBD1. The CDR3 sequence is 19 residues long. Germline V gene lookup returns CDR1 MNHEY and CDR2 SVGAGI. V lost 4 bases and J lost 0; bases outside the gene matches: 11. The CDR3 is CASSFLRTGPSSGANVLTF. The CDR3 DNA sequence: TGTGCCAGCAGTTTCCTTAGGACAGGGCCTAGCTCTGGGGCCAACGTCCTGACTTTC.

This rearrangement joins TRBV10-3 to TRBJ2-3; TRBD2 aligns across 9 bases. Trimming cost V 6 bases and J 4 bases; bases outside gene matches: 8. The germline V gene has CDR1 ENHRY and CDR2 SYGVKD. This CDR3 has 15 amino acids. This chain's CDR3 is CAIRREGSLPDTQYF. The DNA for the CDR3 is TGTGCCATCAGGCGGGAGGGGAGCTTGCCAGATACGCAGTATTTT.

This clonotype came up a few times. This chain's CDR3 is CASRIRTSGRATDTQYF. In DNA form, the CDR3 reads TGTGCCAGCAGGATACGGACTAGCGGGAGGGCTACAGATACGCAGTATTTT. The chain has TRBV5-4 and TRBJ2-3, with 15 bases matching TRBD2. This CDR3 is 17 amino acids long. J lost 3 bases, V lost 5 bases, and 7 bases had no gene match. Germline V gene lookup returns CDR1 SGHNT and CDR2 YYREEE (reference sequence).

This clonotype occurred once. The rearrangement joins TRBV7-9 to TRBJ2-1; 7 bases match TRBD1. There are 16 residues in the CDR3. V gave up 5 bases and J gave up 5 bases; unmatched junction bases: 12. Germline V lookup: CDR1 SEHNR, CDR2 FQNEAQ (reference sequence). For the CDR3, the DNA is TGTGCCAGCAGCCTCCCTTGGGGCCAGGGGGACAATGAGCAGTTCTTC. Amino acids: CASSLPWGQGDNEQFF.

The chain has TRBV7-9 and TRBJ2-7; perhaps D is TRBD1 or TRBD2 (6 bases each). V was shortened by 5 bases and J by 6 bases, with 14 bases between the two germline ends. CDR1 SEHNR and CDR2 FQNEAQ come from the germline V gene (reference sequence). The CDR3 extends over 13 amino acids. CDR3 region: CASSNIGGGEQYF. The DNA of the CDR3 is TGTGCCAGCAGCAATATTGGAGGGGGCGAGCAGTACTTC.

The chain joins TRBV18 to TRBJ2-1; D is ambiguous. Trimming cost V 4 bases and J 3 bases, with 10 bases left between them. This CDR3 is built from 14 residues. Germline V gene lookup returns CDR1 KGHSH and CDR2 LQKENI. CDR3 sequence (DNA): TGTGCCAGCTCACTAAGCGAGAACTACAATGAGCAGTTCTTC. It codes for CASSLSENYNEQFF.

The chain joins TRBV19 to TRBJ2-7; TRBD2 might be the D (5 bases). The germline CDR1 and CDR2 sequences are LNHDA and SQIVND (reference sequence). The CDR3 has 16 residues. The ends were cut back, 3 bases at V and 3 bases at J, with 18 bases in the middle. This chain's CDR3 is CASSIGEVALGYEQYF. The CDR3 DNA is TGTGCCAGTAGTATCGGCGAGGTAGCGTTGGGCTACGAGCAGTACTTC.

This clonotype was observed a few times. This chain links TRBV25-1 with TRBJ2-3; maybe TRBD2 (6 bases). V was cut by 6 bases and J by 0 bases, with 22 bases left in between. From germline, CDR1 is MGHDK and CDR2 SYGVNS. The CDR3 has 18 residues. Here the CDR3 DNA reads TGTGCCAGCAGGCGGGGACGCCCCTCAGGATCTAGCACAGATACGCAGTATTTT. Its translation is CASRRGRPSGSSTDTQYF.

The rearrangement uses TRBV3-1 and TRBJ2-1; TRBD2 matches 11 bases. Germline V lookup: CDR1 LGHDT, CDR2 YNNKEL (reference sequence). The CDR3 has 15 amino acids. Trimming removed 4 bases from V and 7 bases from J; junction bases left unmatched: 6. CDR3 sequence reads: CASSPLAGVDNEQFF. CDR3 sequence (DNA): TGTGCCAGCAGCCCACTAGCGGGAGTGGATAATGAGCAGTTCTTC.

In its sample, this clonotype was seen a few times. Here the CDR3 DNA reads TGTGCCAGCGCTCCGACGAGGGGGGGTACTCAAGAGACCCAGTACTTC. Its translation is CASAPTRGGTQETQYF. V and J are TRBV12-3 or TRBV12-4 and TRBJ2-5, with D perhaps matching TRBD2 (7 bases). This CDR3 is built from 16 residues. The V gene lost 8 bases and the J gene lost 2 bases, with 21 bases spanning the gap.

The V call is TRBV25-1, the J call TRBJ2-3, with D hard to call. Germline CDR1 MGHDK, CDR2 SYGVNS. Trimming cost V 3 bases and J 0 bases, with 4 bases left between them. The CDR3 totals 13 residues. The CDR3 DNA reads TGTGCCAGCAGTGACCAGAGCACAGATACGCAGTATTTT. It codes for CASSDQSTDTQYF.